These 7 T cell receptor beta chains were all obtained from the same sample, sequenced in a study of blood T cell repertoires in COVID-19 (dated by TCRdb to about 2020). Library preparation used the immunoSEQ multiplex PCR assay. The clones in this table, taken by TCRdb from immuneACCESS, are in-frame only. Not every clone is retained; where verified, under half of the shortfall comes from an unresolved V gene, and the cause of the rest is unknown. This sample holds around 270,000 clones; 87% were observed only once. 2% to 3% of the sample belongs to the ten largest clones. Sequenced: peripheral blood. The receptors shown here come from a woman between 45 and 60 years old with acute or convalescent COVID-19.

The chain carries TRBV10-2 and TRBJ2-7, with D perhaps TRBD2 (5 bases). The V end was cut by 8 bases, the J end by 1 base, with 15 bases between. Germline loops: CDR1 WSHSY, CDR2 SAAADI. This CDR3 is built from 14 residues. CDR3 nucleotide sequence: TGCGCCAGCGGGCGGGTCCACCTTTCCTACGAGCAGTACTTC. This gives the protein CASGRVHLSYEQYF.

The J gene is TRBJ2-2, the V gene TRBV7-8; 15 positions match TRBD2. Germline CDR1 and CDR2: SGHVS and FQNEAQ. The CDR3 runs to 19 residues. J gave up 7 bases and V 6 bases, and 15 bases lay outside the gene matches. Written as DNA, the CDR3 is TGTGCCAGCAGGGTCAAGGGACTAGCGGGAGGAATATGGGTCGGGGAGCTGTTTTTT. It encodes CASRVKGLAGGIWVGELFF.

This sequence joins TRBV15 and TRBJ1-1; D perhaps matches TRBD1 (5 bases). V was pared by 1 base and J by 4 bases, with 10 bases between. CDR3 length: 14 amino acids. Germline V CDR1 and CDR2: LNHNV, YYDKDF (reference sequence). The CDR3 nucleotides are TGTGCCACCAGCAGAGGTGGGGCTGGCACTGAAGCTTTCTTT. Amino acids: CATSRGGAGTEAFF.

V and J are TRBV5-1 and TRBJ2-7; D possibly corresponds to TRBD1 (6 bases). This CDR3 has 14 residues. Trimming stripped 4 bases from V and 5 bases from J, with 16 bases between. Germline loops: CDR1 SGHRS, CDR2 YFSETQ. Written as DNA, the CDR3 is TGCGCCAGCAGCCCACCGACAGGAGTAGACGAGCAGTACTTC. Translating it yields CASSPPTGVDEQYF.

The chain links TRBV28 to TRBJ1-2; D not certain. Trimming removed 8 bases at V and 6 bases at J, with 19 bases between. The CDR3 has 14 amino acids. Germline V CDR1 and CDR2: MDHEN, SYDVKM. The CDR3: CASRREGRWNGYTF. The CDR3 nucleotides are TGTGCCAGCCGCCGAGAGGGAAGGTGGAATGGCTACACCTTC.

This chain uses TRBV9 with TRBJ2-2; D call uncertain. The germline gives CDR1 SGDLS, CDR2 YYNGEE. The V end was cut by 0 bases, the J end by 6 bases, with 3 bases between. CDR3 length: 12 amino acids. The CDR3 region is CASSVEPGELFF. DNA of the CDR3: TGTGCCAGCAGCGTAGAGCCCGGGGAGCTGTTTTTT.

The chain uses TRBV5-1 and TRBJ2-1; 8 bases line up with TRBD2. CDR3 length equals 16 residues. CDR1 SGHRS and CDR2 YFSETQ come from the germline V gene. Germline trimming cut 2 bases from V and 0 bases from J; bases unmatched to any gene: 4. The CDR3 DNA is TGCGCCAGCAGCTTTGCGGGGGGCGCCTCCTACAATGAGCAGTTCTTC. Translation gives CASSFAGGASYNEQFF. Supplemented by reference TRBV5-1 and TRBJ2-1, the full variable domain reads KAGVTQTPRYLIKTRGQQVTLSCSPISGHRSVSWYQQTPGQGLQFLFEYFSETQRNKGNFPGRFSGRQFSNSRSEMNVSTLELGDSALYLCASSFAGGASYNEQFFGPGTRLTVL.